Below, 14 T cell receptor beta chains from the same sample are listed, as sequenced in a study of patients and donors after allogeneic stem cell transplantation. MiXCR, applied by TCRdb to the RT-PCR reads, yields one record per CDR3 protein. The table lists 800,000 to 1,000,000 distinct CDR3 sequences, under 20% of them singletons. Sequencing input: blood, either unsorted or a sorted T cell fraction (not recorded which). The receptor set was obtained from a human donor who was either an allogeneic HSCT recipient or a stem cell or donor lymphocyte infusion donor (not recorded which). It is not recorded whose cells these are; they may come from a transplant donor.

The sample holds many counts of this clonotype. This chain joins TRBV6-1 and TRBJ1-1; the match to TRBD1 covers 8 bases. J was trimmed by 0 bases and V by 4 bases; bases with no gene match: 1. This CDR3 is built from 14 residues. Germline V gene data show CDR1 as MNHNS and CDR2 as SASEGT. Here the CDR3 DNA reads TGTGCCAGCAGTGTCAGGGGGCTGAACACTGAAGCTTTCTTT. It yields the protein CASSVRGLNTEAFF.

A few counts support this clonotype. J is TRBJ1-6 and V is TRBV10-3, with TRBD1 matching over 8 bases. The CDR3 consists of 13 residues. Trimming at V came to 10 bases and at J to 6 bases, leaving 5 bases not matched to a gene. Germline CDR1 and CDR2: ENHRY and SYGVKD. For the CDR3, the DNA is TGTGCCACCAAGGGACAGGTTAATTCACCCCTCCACTTT. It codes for CATKGQVNSPLHF.

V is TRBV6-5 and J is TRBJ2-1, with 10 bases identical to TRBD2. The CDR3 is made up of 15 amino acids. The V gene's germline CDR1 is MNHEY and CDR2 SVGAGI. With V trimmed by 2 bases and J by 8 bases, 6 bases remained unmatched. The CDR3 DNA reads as TGTGCCAGCAGTTACAGCGGGGGGGCGGGAGATGAGCAGTTCTTC. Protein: CASSYSGGAGDEQFF.

CDR3 region: CASSPRSQEPYNEQFF. CDR3 nucleotide sequence: TGTGCCAGCAGTCCCAGAAGCCAAGAGCCGTACAATGAGCAGTTCTTC. V usage is TRBV13 and J usage is TRBJ2-1; D not resolved. Germline-derived CDR1 and CDR2 are PRHDT and FYEKMQ (reference sequence). Trimming stripped 6 bases from V and 4 bases from J, with 19 bases between. The CDR3 has 16 amino acids.

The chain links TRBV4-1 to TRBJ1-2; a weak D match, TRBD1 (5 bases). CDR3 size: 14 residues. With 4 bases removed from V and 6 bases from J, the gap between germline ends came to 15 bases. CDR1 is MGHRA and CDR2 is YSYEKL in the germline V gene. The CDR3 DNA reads TGCGCCAGCAGCCCCCGCGTCCAGGGTGATGGCTACACCTTC. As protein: CASSPRVQGDGYTF.

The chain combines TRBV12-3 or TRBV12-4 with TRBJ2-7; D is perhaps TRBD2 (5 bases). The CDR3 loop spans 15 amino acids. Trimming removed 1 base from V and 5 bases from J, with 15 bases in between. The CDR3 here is CASSLGSGRTHEQYF. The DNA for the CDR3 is TGTGCCAGCAGTTTAGGCAGCGGTAGAACCCACGAGCAGTACTTC.

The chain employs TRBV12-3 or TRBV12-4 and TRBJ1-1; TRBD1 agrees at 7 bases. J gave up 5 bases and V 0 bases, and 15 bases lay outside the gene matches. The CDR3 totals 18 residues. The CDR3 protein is CASSLAGQGVSTGTEAFF. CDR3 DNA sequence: TGTGCCAGCAGTTTAGCGGGGCAGGGGGTTAGTACAGGGACTGAAGCTTTCTTT.

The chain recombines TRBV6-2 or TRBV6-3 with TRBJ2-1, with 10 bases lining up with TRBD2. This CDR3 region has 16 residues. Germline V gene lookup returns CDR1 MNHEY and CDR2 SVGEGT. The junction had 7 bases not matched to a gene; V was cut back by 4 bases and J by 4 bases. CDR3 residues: CASSSGLAGAYNEQFF. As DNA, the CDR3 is TGTGCCAGCAGTTCGGGCCTAGCGGGAGCATACAATGAGCAGTTCTTC.

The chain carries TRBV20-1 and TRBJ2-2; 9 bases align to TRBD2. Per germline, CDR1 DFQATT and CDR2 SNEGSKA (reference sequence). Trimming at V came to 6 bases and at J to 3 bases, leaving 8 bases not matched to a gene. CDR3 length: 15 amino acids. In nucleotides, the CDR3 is TGCAGTGCCCCTCAGCGGGGGGATGACACCGGGGAGCTGTTTTTT. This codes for CSAPQRGDDTGELFF.

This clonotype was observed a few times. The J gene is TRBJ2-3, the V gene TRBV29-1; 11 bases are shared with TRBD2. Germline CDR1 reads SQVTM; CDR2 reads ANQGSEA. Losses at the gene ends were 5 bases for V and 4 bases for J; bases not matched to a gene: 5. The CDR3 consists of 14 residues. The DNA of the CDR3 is TGCAGCGTTCGACTAGCGGGAATCGCAGATACGCAGTATTTT. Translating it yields CSVRLAGIADTQYF.

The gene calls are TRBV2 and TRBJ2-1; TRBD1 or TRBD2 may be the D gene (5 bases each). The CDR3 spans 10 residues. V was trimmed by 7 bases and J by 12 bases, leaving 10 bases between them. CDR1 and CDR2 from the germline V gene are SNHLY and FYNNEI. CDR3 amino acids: CASTSGGQFF. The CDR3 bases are TGTGCCAGCACTAGTGGGGGGCAGTTCTTC.

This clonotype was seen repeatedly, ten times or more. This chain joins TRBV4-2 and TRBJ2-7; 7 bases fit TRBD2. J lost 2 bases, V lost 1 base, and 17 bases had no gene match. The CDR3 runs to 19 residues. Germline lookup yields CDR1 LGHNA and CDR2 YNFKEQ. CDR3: CASSQARGARTRGPYEQYF. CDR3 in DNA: TGTGCCAGCAGCCAAGCGAGGGGCGCAAGGACTAGAGGACCCTACGAGCAGTACTTC.

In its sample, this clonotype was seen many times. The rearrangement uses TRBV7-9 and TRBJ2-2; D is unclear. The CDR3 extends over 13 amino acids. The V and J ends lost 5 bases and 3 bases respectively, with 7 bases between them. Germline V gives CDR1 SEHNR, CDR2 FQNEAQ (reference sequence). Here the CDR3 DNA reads TGTGCCAGCAGCCTTAGGGACACCGGGGAGCTGTTTTTT. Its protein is CASSLRDTGELFF.

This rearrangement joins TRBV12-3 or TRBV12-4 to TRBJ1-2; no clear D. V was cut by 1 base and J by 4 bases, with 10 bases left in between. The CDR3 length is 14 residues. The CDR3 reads CASSLVDFFYGYTF. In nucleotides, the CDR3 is TGTGCCAGCAGTTTAGTAGACTTTTTCTATGGCTACACCTTC.